Below, 21 T cell receptor beta chains from the same sample are listed, as sequenced in a study of beta chain features in type 1 diabetes. The authors reverse transcribed all of the isolated RNA, so sequencing captured expressed TCRB transcripts. The assay was immunoSEQ multiplex PCR, and TCRdb's table has in-frame clones only and misses some. The repertoire includes about 160,000 clones, 10% of them detected once, and approximately 0.46% sits in the top ten. Study-wide results and limits: Type 1 diabetes patients had moderately but significantly shorter TCRB CDR3s in all four CD4+ subsets.

No antigen has been assigned to these receptors. The sample was central memory CD4+ T cells from blood. The receptors here all came from a young man with type 1 diabetes.

This clone was seen more than once but under ten times. The V and J genes are TRBV9 and TRBJ2-1; D unclear. This CDR3 region has 14 residues. Germline V gene sequence: CDR1 SGDLS, CDR2 YYNGEE. V was cut by 0 bases and J by 2 bases, with 6 bases left in between. Written as DNA, the CDR3 is TGTGCCAGCAGCGTAGACAGAACCTACAATGAGCAGTTCTTC. Translated: CASSVDRTYNEQFF.

This chain connects TRBV20-1 to TRBJ1-4, with D unclear. Germline values: CDR1 DFQATT, CDR2 SNEGSKA (reference sequence). This CDR3 region has 11 residues. The germline V and J ends were trimmed by 6 bases and 7 bases, with 9 bases remaining between them. CDR3 nucleotides: TGCAGTGCATGGCATGCTGAAAAACTGTTTTTT. Amino acid sequence: CSAWHAEKLFF.

A few counts support this clone. V usage is TRBV6-5 and J usage is TRBJ2-1; 8 bases align to TRBD1. Germline V gene data show CDR1 as MNHEY and CDR2 as SVGAGI. After removal of 6 bases from V and 8 bases from J, the junction contained 12 bases not matched to a gene. There are 15 residues in the CDR3. This CDR3 reads CASSPRTGFKDEQFF. In DNA form, the CDR3 reads TGTGCCAGCAGCCCTAGGACAGGGTTTAAGGATGAGCAGTTCTTC.

This rearrangement joins TRBV15 to TRBJ1-1; TRBD1 aligns across 8 bases. The CDR3 is 19 residues long. With V trimmed by 5 bases and J by 0 bases, 17 bases remained unmatched. CDR1 and CDR2 (germline): LNHNV, YYDKDF (reference sequence). CDR3 sequence (DNA): TGTGCCACCAGCGGGGATAATCGGGACAGGCGGACCATGAACACTGAAGCTTTCTTT. It yields the protein CATSGDNRDRRTMNTEAFF.

The sample holds a few counts of this clone. The CDR3 nucleotides read TGTGCCAGCAGCGGCCGATTAGCGGGGTCCTACGAGCAGTACTTC. Translating it yields CASSGRLAGSYEQYF. The chain carries TRBV13 and TRBJ2-7; 8 bases are shared with TRBD2. The CDR3 is 15 amino acids. Trimming cost V 5 bases and J 1 base; bases outside gene matches: 7. The germline gives CDR1 PRHDT, CDR2 FYEKMQ (reference sequence).

The chain recombines TRBV14 with TRBJ1-2; D remains ambiguous. Germline V gives CDR1 SGHDN, CDR2 FVKESK. The CDR3 covers 12 residues. V was trimmed by 4 bases and J by 0 bases, leaving 3 bases between them. This CDR3 reads CASSPTNYGYTF. The CDR3 nucleotides are TGTGCCAGCAGCCCTACTAACTATGGCTACACCTTC.

This chain uses TRBV7-2 with TRBJ1-2, with D maybe TRBD1 (6 bases). The V gene's germline CDR1 is SGHTA and CDR2 FQGNSA. This CDR3 is built from 14 residues. Trimming took 2 bases from V and 4 from J, leaving 11 bases between them. The CDR3 coding sequence is TGTGCCAGCAGCTTAACGGAACAGGGCTATGGCTACACCTTC. It encodes CASSLTEQGYGYTF.

The sample holds a few counts of this clone. CDR3 region: CASSSLGAGTTKNIQYF. The CDR3 DNA is TGTGCCAGCAGCTCCCTGGGAGCGGGAACTACCAAAAACATTCAGTACTTC. This chain links TRBV27 with TRBJ2-4; 7 positions agree with TRBD2. V dropped 6 bases and J dropped 2; count of bases not matched to a gene: 13. This CDR3 is built from 17 residues. Germline assignment: CDR1 MNHEY and CDR2 SMNVEV (reference sequence).

The CDR3 loop is CASSARQGSGGNTGELFF. DNA for the CDR3: TGTGCCAGCAGCGCGCGACAGGGCAGCGGAGGCAACACCGGGGAGCTGTTTTTT. The chain employs TRBV9 and TRBJ2-2; 7 nucleotides align to TRBD1. The germline gives CDR1 SGDLS, CDR2 YYNGEE. V lost 3 bases, J lost 2 bases, and 13 bases stayed unmatched. This CDR3 contains 18 residues.

The V gene is TRBV4-1, the J gene TRBJ2-5; 7 nucleotides match TRBD2. The V and J ends lost 4 bases and 4 bases, in that order; junction bases with no gene match: 12. Germline assignment: CDR1 MGHRA and CDR2 YSYEKL. The CDR3 runs to 16 residues. The CDR3 spells CASSPQGQGGRETQYF. CDR3 nucleotide sequence: TGCGCCAGCAGCCCCCAGGGCCAGGGAGGGAGAGAGACCCAGTACTTC.

This clone was counted between two and nine times. V is TRBV29-1 and J is TRBJ1-4; no clear D. This CDR3 region has 14 residues. Germline CDR1 is SQVTM and CDR2 is ANQGSEA. V was clipped by 4 bases and J by 0 bases, with 9 bases between them. The chain's CDR3 is CSVVGVATNEKLFF. The CDR3 DNA reads as TGCAGCGTTGTGGGAGTAGCAACTAATGAAAAACTGTTTTTT.

This chain uses TRBV5-6 with TRBJ1-5; TRBD1 is a possible D gene (6 bases). With 1 base removed from V and 6 bases from J, the gap between germline ends came to 17 bases. CDR1 and CDR2 from the germline V gene are SGHDT and YYEEEE. The CDR3 extends over 16 amino acids. CDR3 in DNA: TGTGCCAGCAGCTTGCGCCGGACAGTTGAGACTCAGCCCCAGCATTTT. Translating gives CASSLRRTVETQPQHF.

This clone occurred a few times. The genes are TRBV2 and TRBJ1-2; D possibly corresponds to TRBD1 (5 bases). The CDR3 covers 13 residues. Looked up from germline, CDR1 is SNHLY and CDR2 is FYNNEI. V dropped 6 bases and J dropped 4 bases, with 12 bases sitting between them. CDR3 DNA: TGTGCCAGCAGAGACACAGGTTCCTATGGCTACACCTTC. Amino acid sequence: CASRDTGSYGYTF.

The chain employs TRBV27 and TRBJ1-2; the match to TRBD1 covers 8 bases. Trimming at V came to 4 bases and at J to 3 bases, leaving 4 bases not matched to a gene. The CDR3 runs 14 residues. Germline V gene data show CDR1 as MNHEY and CDR2 as SMNVEV (reference sequence). The CDR3: CASSYKDRDYGYTF. The CDR3 region has the DNA TGTGCCAGCAGTTACAAGGACAGGGACTATGGCTACACCTTC.

This clone was recorded a few times. This CDR3 reads CAWYNTDTNEKLFF. The CDR3 DNA reads TGTGCCTGGTATAACACCGATACTAATGAAAAACTGTTTTTT. The rearrangement joins TRBV30 to TRBJ1-4; D is unresolved. V was trimmed by 5 bases and J by 2 bases, leaving 12 bases between them. The CDR3 loop spans 14 amino acids. The V gene's germline CDR1 is GTSNPN and CDR2 SVGIG (reference sequence).

This clone was observed a handful of times. CDR3 nucleotide sequence: TGCAGCTACCAAGGGGTGAATGGGAACACTGAAGCTTTCTTT. Translated, it gives CSYQGVNGNTEAFF. The rearrangement links TRBV29-1 to TRBJ1-1; perhaps TRBD1 as D (5 bases). The V end was cut by 8 bases, the J end by 1 base, with 17 bases between. CDR1 is SQVTM and CDR2 is ANQGSEA in the germline V gene. The CDR3 runs to 14 residues.

This chain connects TRBV25-1 to TRBJ2-1; 13 bases map to TRBD2. Germline V lookup: CDR1 MGHDK, CDR2 SYGVNS. V was clipped by 4 bases and J by 3 bases; unmatched bases: 9. The CDR3 length is 18 residues. CDR3 sequence (DNA): TGTGCCAGCAGTGGCACCGGGACTAGCGGGACATTCTACAATGAGCAGTTCTTC. This codes for CASSGTGTSGTFYNEQFF.

This clone appeared a few times. V is TRBV7-9 and J is TRBJ2-1, with D tentatively TRBD1 (6 bases). Trimming left V 4 bases short and J 8 bases short, with 24 bases between. Germline CDR1 reads SEHNR; CDR2 reads FQNEAQ (reference sequence). The CDR3 has 17 residues. CDR3 DNA: TGTGCCAGCAGCTCAGGGGCGTTTAGAGTAGTATTGGATGAGCAGTTCTTC. It is translated as CASSSGAFRVVLDEQFF.

The chain has TRBV10-2 and TRBJ2-7; 12 bases fit TRBD2. Germline V gene sequence: CDR1 WSHSY, CDR2 SAAADI. V was pared by 2 bases and J by 6 bases, with 5 bases of the junction left unmatched. This CDR3 is built from 15 residues. CDR3: CASSELRLAGAEQYF. As DNA, the CDR3 is TGCGCCAGCAGTGAGCTCCGACTAGCGGGAGCCGAGCAGTACTTC.

This clone was detected a few times. The rearrangement joins TRBV30 to TRBJ2-1; TRBD2 matches 13 bases. This CDR3 comprises 14 residues. Germline V gives CDR1 GTSNPN, CDR2 SVGIG (reference sequence). The ends lost 6 bases at V and 9 bases at J; junction bases unmatched: 8. In nucleotides, the CDR3 is TGTGCCTGCAGCGGGACTAGCGGGACTATTGAGCAGTTCTTC. It encodes CACSGTSGTIEQFF.

This clone was counted a few times. This sequence joins TRBV7-2 and TRBJ2-7, with 13 bases identical to TRBD2. This CDR3 has 15 amino acids. CDR1 SGHTA and CDR2 FQGNSA come from the germline V gene. Trimming cost V 5 bases and J 5 bases; bases outside gene matches: 6. CDR3 sequence reads: CASSPRTSGSNEQYF. For the CDR3, the DNA is TGTGCCAGCAGCCCGAGGACTAGCGGGAGTAACGAGCAGTACTTC.